This T cell receptor beta chain comes out of a study of CD8 T cells in Susac syndrome. CDR3 length: 16 amino acids. Germline CDR1 DFQATT, CDR2 SNEGSKA (reference sequence). Losses at the gene ends were 3 bases for V and 3 bases for J; bases not matched to a gene: 13. Negative isolation yielded the CD8+ and CD4+ T cells, while FACS enriched the TEMRA cells. RNA, at about 0.5 to 1 ug, was reverse transcribed with random hexamers. TCR beta CDR3 was amplified by immunoSEQ multiplex PCR. This amplification extended across 54 Vbeta and 13 Jbeta segments. Via MiXCR, TCRdb re-called the immunoSEQ multiplex PCR reads, giving one row per CDR3 protein. The sample comprises roughly 180,000 distinct CDR3 sequences, about 95% of which are singletons, and over 0.08% rests with the top ten.

Material: CD4+ T cells from PBMCs. The V call is TRBV20-1, the J call TRBJ1-2; TRBD1 matches 7 bases. This sequence originates from a human donor in good health. CDR3 in DNA: TGCAGTGCTAGCAGATCCCGAGGGCAGGGGGACTATGGCTACACCTTC. It encodes CSASRSRGQGDYGYTF.